The 18 T cell receptor beta chains presented below share a single source sample, sequenced in a study of T cells in women clearing cervical HPV infection. Repertoires were generated with immunoSEQ multiplex PCR, while TCRdb's copy carries only in-frame clones and drops some. Across around 24,000 clones, the top ten clones capture 3.7% of the sample. The sample comprised blood buffy coat. All receptors come from a woman aged 18-69 years with a cervical HPV16 infection that either progressed to CIN3+ or cleared (not recorded which).

With regard to this clone: With the read ending 3 residues before the CDR3 end, the germline J gene is used to fill in that end. V and J are TRBV7-3 and TRBJ2-7; weak D call: TRBD2 (6 bases). Trimming stripped 2 bases from V and 1 base from J, with 12 bases between. Germline V lookup: CDR1 SGHTA, CDR2 FQGTGA. This CDR3 has 15 residues. This CDR3 is CASSLGGPFSYEQYF. CDR3 DNA, as far as it was read: TGTGCCAGCAGCTTAGGAGGGCCCTTTTCCTACGAG.

Regarding this clone: The read ends 3 residues shy of where the CDR3 ends; the end is completed using the germline J gene. The chain carries TRBV6-2 or TRBV6-3 and TRBJ1-2; 9 nucleotides agree with TRBD1. The germline V gene encodes CDR1 MNHEY and CDR2 SVGEGT. The CDR3 covers 13 residues. V shed 6 bases and J 6 bases; nucleotides not matched to a gene: 5. Partial CDR3 DNA: TGTGCCAGCAGGGAAACAGGGGGCGATGGC. The encoded protein is CASRETGGDG. The complete CDR3 reads CASRETGGDGYTF.

The CDR3 loop is CASSRGGGTEAFF. The covered CDR3 bases are TGTGCCAGCAGCAGGGGAGGCGGCACTGAA. The chain uses TRBV5-6 and TRBJ1-1; tentative D call: TRBD1 (5 bases). The read terminates 3 residues ahead of where the CDR3 ends, so the germline J gene completes it. The V and J ends lost 4 bases and 4 bases respectively, with 11 bases between them. Germline-derived CDR1 and CDR2 are SGHDT and YYEEEE. The CDR3 loop spans 13 amino acids.

In regard to this clone: Read coverage stops 3 residues before the CDR3 terminus; the germline J gene supplies the remainder. The gene calls are TRBV2 and TRBJ1-2; 8 nucleotides align to TRBD1. The germline V gene has CDR1 SNHLY and CDR2 FYNNEI. Trimming removed 7 bases from V and 6 bases from J; junction bases left unmatched: 4. This CDR3 comprises 12 residues. CDR3 amino acids: CASMPDRDGYTF. The sequenced CDR3 bases are TGTGCCAGCATGCCGGACAGGGATGGC.

The CDR3 sequence is CSAEPDRNTEAFF. CDR3 bases read: TGCAGTGCTGAACCGGACAGGAACACTGAA. The chain is built from TRBV20-1 and TRBJ1-1, with D possibly TRBD1 on 6 matching bases. The read falls 3 residues short of the CDR3 end, and the missing part is taken from the germline J gene. The CDR3 length is 13 residues. From germline, CDR1 is DFQATT and CDR2 SNEGSKA (reference sequence). Trimming took off 5 bases at V and 1 base at J, with 11 bases between the two ends.

About this clone: The read terminates 3 residues before the CDR3 end, so the remaining end is supplied by the germline J gene. This chain links TRBV2 with TRBJ1-6; D is unclear. CDR3 length: 15 residues. CDR1 is SNHLY and CDR2 is FYNNEI in the germline V gene. The V end lost 3 bases, the J end lost 0 bases, and 6 bases lay between the germline ends. The part of the CDR3 DNA that was read is TGTGCCAGCAGTGAGGCATGCTCCTATAATTCACCC. This sequence encodes CASSEACSYNSP. The CDR3 reads in full as CASSEACSYNSPLHF.

To note about this clone: The read halts 3 residues ahead of the CDR3 end, with the missing end drawn from the germline J gene. The V and J genes are TRBV12-3 or TRBV12-4 and TRBJ2-7, with D tentatively TRBD1 (6 bases). V was trimmed by 3 bases and J by 2 bases, leaving 11 bases between them. CDR3 length: 14 amino acids. The CDR3 protein is CASSFGTPTYEQYF. The sequenced CDR3 bases are TGTGCCAGCAGTTTTGGGACACCAACCTACGAG.

CDR3 protein: CASTGQVSYEQYF. Incomplete CDR3 DNA: TGTGCCAGCACCGGACAGGTATCCTACGAG. The J gene is TRBJ2-7, the V gene TRBV2; 7 bases are shared with TRBD1. With the read ending 3 residues before the CDR3 end, the germline J gene is used to fill in that end. Per the germline V gene, CDR1 is SNHLY and CDR2 is FYNNEI. The ends lost 7 bases at V and 1 base at J; junction bases unmatched: 4. The CDR3 extends over 13 amino acids. Filled out from reference TRBV2 and TRBJ2-7, the complete variable domain reads EPEVTQTPSHQVTQMGQEVILRCVPISNHLYFYWYRQILGQKVEFLVSFYNNEISEKSEIFDDQFSVERPDGSNFTLKIRSTKLEDSAMYFCASTGQVSYEQYFGPGTRLTVT.

Comment on this clone: The sequenced fragment ends 3 residues before the CDR3 boundary, so the rest is inferred from the germline J gene. The J gene is TRBJ1-1, the V gene TRBV19; D not resolved. This CDR3 comprises 15 residues. The V and J ends lost 0 bases and 1 base respectively, with 9 bases between them. Germline CDR1 is LNHDA and CDR2 is SQIVND (reference sequence). The CDR3: CASSIDQWQNTEAFF. The part of the CDR3 DNA that was read is TGTGCCAGTAGTATAGATCAGTGGCAGAACACTGAA.

Concerning this clone itself: The observed sequence ends 3 residues before the CDR3 terminus, with the missing tail filled in from the germline J gene. V gene TRBV5-4 combines with J gene TRBJ1-2; D ambiguous. CDR3 size: 14 residues. Germline CDR1 reads SGHNT; CDR2 reads YYREEE (reference sequence). V was cut by 0 bases and J by 3 bases, with 9 bases left in between. The CDR3 DNA, read in part, is TGTGCCAGCAGCTTGGGGACTGGCTACTATGGC. It yields the protein CASSLGTGYYG. The whole CDR3 protein is CASSLGTGYYGYTF.

In the case of this clone: From the germline J gene comes the end of the CDR3, since the read stops 3 residues before it. The V gene is TRBV7-9, the J gene TRBJ1-4; 7 bases are shared with TRBD1. The CDR3 totals 14 residues. Germline loops: CDR1 SEHNR, CDR2 FQNEAQ (reference sequence). The trim removed 3 bases at V and 6 bases at J, leaving 4 bases unmatched. CDR3 DNA (partial): TGTGCCAGCAGCTTGGGGCAGGGGGATGAAAAA. It yields the protein CASSLGQGDEK. The whole CDR3 is CASSLGQGDEKLFF.

A remark on this clone: Sequencing ends 3 residues short of the CDR3 end; the germline J gene provides the rest. This rearrangement joins TRBV11-2 to TRBJ1-2; a possible D gene is TRBD1 (5 bases). Trimming removed 0 bases from V and 6 bases from J, with 8 bases in between. This CDR3 region has 13 residues. Germline V gene sequence: CDR1 SGHAT, CDR2 FQNNGV. The sequenced CDR3 bases are TGTGCCAGCAGCTTAGACAGGGCGGATGGC. Translated, it gives CASSLDRADG. The full CDR3 protein is CASSLDRADGYTF.

Concerning this clone: The read is 3 residues too short to cover the CDR3 end, so that end is filled in from the germline J gene. The rearrangement uses TRBV19 and TRBJ2-5; 10 bases are a match to TRBD2. The length of the CDR3 is 15 residues. V shed 3 bases and J 4 bases; nucleotides not matched to a gene: 5. Germline CDR1 is LNHDA and CDR2 is SQIVND (reference sequence). CDR3 DNA (partial): TGTGCCAGTAGTATCGGTAGCGGGGGGCCAGAGACC. Residues: CASSIGSGGPET. Given in full, the CDR3 is CASSIGSGGPETQYF.

Notes on this clone: Read coverage stops 3 residues before the CDR3 terminus; the germline J gene supplies the remainder. The J gene is TRBJ2-3, the V gene TRBV7-3; TRBD2 aligns across 10 bases. V shed 1 base and J 6 bases; nucleotides not matched to a gene: 4. CDR1 is SGHTA and CDR2 is FQGTGA in the germline V gene. This CDR3 spans 15 amino acids. The CDR3 protein is CASSLSLAGADTQYF. The CDR3 DNA, read in part, is TGTGCCAGCAGCTTAAGTCTAGCGGGGGCGGATACG.

Concerning this clone: The read is 3 residues too short to cover the CDR3 end, so that end is filled in from the germline J gene. The V and J genes are TRBV6-4 and TRBJ1-3; D remains ambiguous. Trimming left V 3 bases short and J 3 bases short, with 12 bases between. Germline V lookup: CDR1 MRHNA, CDR2 SNTAGT. The CDR3 is made up of 15 amino acids. The CDR3: CASSEAPGSGNTIYF. CDR3 DNA (partial): TGTGCCAGCAGTGAGGCCCCGGGTAGTGGAAACACC.

Turning to this clone: With the read ending 3 residues before the CDR3 end, the germline J gene is used to fill in that end. The V call is TRBV12-3 or TRBV12-4, the J call TRBJ2-7; TRBD1 might be the D (7 bases). CDR3 length: 15 residues. Trimming took off 6 bases at V and 3 bases at J, with 18 bases between the two ends. CDR3 sequence reads: CASSLGGPGGYEQYF. The sequenced CDR3 bases are TGTGCCAGCAGCTTGGGGGGACCAGGGGGCTACGAG.

Comment on this clone: Read data end 3 residues before the CDR3 end; the end is taken from the germline J gene. The rearrangement links TRBV6-1 to TRBJ1-2; 11 nucleotides align to TRBD1. The junction had 0 bases not matched to a gene; V was cut back by 4 bases and J by 5 bases. Germline V gives CDR1 MNHNS, CDR2 SASEGT. This CDR3 is built from 13 residues. The sequenced CDR3 bases are TGTGCCAGCAGTGGGGACAGGGGGTATGGC. It yields the protein CASSGDRGYG. In full, the CDR3 is CASSGDRGYGYTF.

A remark on this clone: The CDR3 end falls 3 residues outside the read, so it is completed with the germline J gene. The chain uses TRBV7-3 and TRBJ2-1; 10 bases line up with TRBD1. The CDR3 loop spans 17 amino acids. J was trimmed by 3 bases and V by 1 base; bases with no gene match: 6. The germline V gene encodes CDR1 SGHTA and CDR2 FQGTGA. The covered CDR3 bases are TGTGCCAGCAGCTTAAGGGGACAGGGGAAGGTCTACAATGAG. Protein sequence: CASSLRGQGKVYNE. The CDR3 in its entirety is CASSLRGQGKVYNEQFF.